This TCR beta chain came from a study of cytomegalovirus exposure and HLA in healthy donors. Germline V gene lookup returns CDR1 SGHAT and CDR2 FQNNGV. This CDR3 spans 14 amino acids. V gave up 5 bases and J gave up 7 bases, with 17 bases separating them. Details on this clone: Its antigen remains unidentified.

PCR was performed using 60 Vbeta and 13 Jbeta primers. The repertoire was sequenced with immunoSEQ multiplex PCR; TCRdb's copy has only in-frame clones and lacks some. The sample consists of 50,000 to 75,000 clones, roughly 80% of them appearing once. Findings and caveats of the study: In a later analysis, an Asian-associated ancestry cluster reportedly showed fewer N-insertions than the approximately 610-donor mean.

The chain is built from TRBV11-2 and TRBJ1-2; D gene unclear. This clonotype originated in a woman aged 40 to 50 in good health and CMV-seronegative. Sequenced input: PBMCs. The CDR3 spells CASSRRTGSTGYTF. As DNA, the CDR3 is TGTGCCAGCAGCCGACGGACGGGGTCTACTGGCTACACCTTC.